The present TCR beta chain was sequenced within a study of blood T cell repertoires in COVID-19 (dated by TCRdb to the early 2020s). Regarding the research as a whole: Samples from collaborators originated in the United States, Italy and Spain and spanned both the acute and convalescent phases of COVID-19. The material from the prospective study consisted of cDNA or gDNA derived from T cells, B-cell-depleted T cells, or PBMCs. Subjects who had been exposed to COVID-19, were actively infected with it, or had recovered from it provided the deeply sampled blood TCRbeta repertoires that made up the dataset. A freely available public database, intended as a resource for researchers studying the immune response to SARS-CoV-2, is where the repertoires were released. The samples were drawn from the first 160 participants of the ongoing ImmuneRACE study and from 950 to 1,500 subjects provided by 6 global collaborators. The sample metadata nearly always contained a de-identified subject ID, COVID-19 status, age in years and sex. Where available, HLA class I and class II types were obtained from metadata supplied by the sample provider rather than from assay-based typing.

Compared with germline, V lacks 11 bases and J lacks 3 bases; bases without a gene match: 7. Sequences MDHEN (CDR1) and SYDVKM (CDR2) are obtained from the germline V gene. The CDR3 covers 13 residues, taking in both the cysteine and the phenylalanine. The entry retains the CDR3 DNA only, 39 bases that are in frame from base 1. Each collaborating institution followed its own protocols to collect whole blood in K2EDTA tubes. For TCRbeta analysis, collaborators shipped samples in one of three forms: frozen whole blood, isolated PBMCs, or DNA extracted from either of those sample types. TCRbeta CDR3 regions were amplified from genomic DNA using the immunoSEQ Assay, a bias-controlled multiplex PCR. On the study's bioinformatics: Nucleated cell counts per sample were estimated from amplification of reference gene primers within the assay. To quantify the absolute abundance of each unique TCRbeta CDR3 rearrangement, sequence reads were collapsed and filtered. For each sample, productive Simpson clonality was calculated as the square root of Simpson's diversity index over productive rearrangements. TCRdb obtained this table from immuneACCESS and retained in-frame rearrangements with V and J assigned. These tables miss some clones; where compared with another copy, unresolved V genes account for less than half of the shortfall, and the remainder is unexplained. The D gene and trimming were derived from the DNA, and the V and J assignments and clone size from that table. The sample has under 140,000 clones on record, 82% of them singletons. More than 15% of the sample is in the top ten clones.

On this clone: The antigen this receptor binds is unknown. Per-nucleotide qualities are absent, and no much larger clonotype sits a single base away.

Overall study outcomes, separate from this receptor: The quantity of clinical and demographic metadata differed by source and by participant and was supplied without curation.

The sample was peripheral blood. This sequence uses TRBV28 and TRBJ2-7, with 10 bases in between that match TRBD1. The source of this sequence is a woman aged 60-75 years with acute or convalescent COVID-19. CDR3 protein: CASRTGGFYEQYF. The bases read TGTGCCTCCAGGACAGGGGGTTTCTACGAGCAGTACTTC.